The 29 T cell receptor beta chains presented below share a single source sample, sequenced in a study of tumor and adjacent non-tumor tissue in lung cancer. Three rounds of nested PCR, following a modified ARM-PCR protocol, produced the TCRbeta library. TCRdb called the multiplex PCR reads again in MiXCR, with one record for every CDR3 protein. The repertoire consists of more than 85,000 distinct CDR3 sequences, with around two thirds occurring once and the leading ten covering around 15%. No cell sorting was done before RNA was extracted from the tissue. Sequencing was performed on lung tumor tissue. The receptors come from a man aged 65 to 79 with non-small cell lung cancer.

This clonotype was seen ten or more times. CDR3 amino acids: CATGGMGTDTQYF. The CDR3, as DNA: TGTGCCACCGGAGGGATGGGCACAGATACGCAGTATTTT. V gene TRBV10-3 combines with J gene TRBJ2-3, with D perhaps TRBD2 (6 bases). The CDR3 covers 13 residues. V was trimmed by 10 bases and J by 1 base, leaving 12 bases between them. Germline CDR1 is ENHRY and CDR2 is SYGVKD.

About this clonotype itself: As the CDR3 is not closed by the conserved phenylalanine or tryptophan, this likely results from a read error. The chain has TRBV29-1 and TRBJ2-4; 8 bases are shared with TRBD2. V lost 4 bases and J lost 0; bases outside the gene matches: 5. The CDR3 runs 15 residues. Germline loops: CDR1 SQVTM, CDR2 ANQGSEA. The CDR3 spells CSVARAGGAKNIQYL. CDR3 bases: TGCAGCGTTGCAAGGGCGGGAGGAGCCAAAAACATTCAGTACCTC.

As concerns this clonotype: The CDR3 does not close with the conserved phenylalanine or tryptophan, likely indicating a read error. V and J are TRBV29-1 and TRBJ2-4; the D is unclear. The CDR3 covers 14 residues. Germline lookup yields CDR1 SQVTM and CDR2 ANQGSEA. The CDR3 DNA reads as TGCAGTGTTGGTTGGGGTCTGGGCAAAAACATTCAGTACTTA. It is translated as CSVGWGLGKNIQYL.

This clonotype showed up just once. A much larger clone differs by one base, so this may be a read error. The CDR3 DNA sequence: TGTGCCATCAGTGAATCCGGTACAGGAACATACTTC. This translates into CAISESGTGTYF. J is TRBJ2-7 and V is TRBV10-3; maybe TRBD1 (5 bases). Deletions cut 3 bases from V and 13 bases from J, with 16 bases between. Germline V CDR1 and CDR2: ENHRY, SYGVKD. The CDR3 totals 12 residues.

About this clonotype: One junction end does not reproduce the germline sequence, and a read error may be involved. V is TRBV4-1 and J is TRBJ2-7; D perhaps matches TRBD2 (5 bases). CDR3 length: 15 amino acids. Germline V gives CDR1 MGHRA, CDR2 YSYEKL. The CDR3 here is CASSQDREHPYEQYF. The CDR3 bases are TGCGCCAGCAGCCAAGATAGGGAGCACCCCTATGAGCAGTACTTC.

This clonotype has a count of ten or more. This rearrangement joins TRBV29-1 to TRBJ2-2; 8 bases are shared with TRBD1. This CDR3 is 13 amino acids long. Germline values: CDR1 SQVTM, CDR2 ANQGSEA. Trimming cost V 4 bases and J 5 bases; bases outside gene matches: 3. The CDR3 spells CSVGRDRTGELFF. The CDR3 DNA sequence: TGCAGCGTTGGCCGGGACAGGACCGGGGAGCTGTTTTTT.

In regard to this clonotype: This may be a read error: a much more frequent sequence differs by one nucleotide. The rearrangement joins TRBV6-6 to TRBJ2-1; D may be TRBD1 or TRBD2 (5 bases each). Germline CDR1 is MNHNY and CDR2 is SVGAGI (reference sequence). V lost 11 bases, J lost 6 bases, and 17 bases lay in between. The CDR3 extends over 13 amino acids. CDR3 sequence: CAGCYGAGNEQFF. CDR3 DNA sequence: TGTGCCGGCTGCTATGGGGCGGGCAATGAGCAGTTCTTC.

The chain carries TRBV6-4 and TRBJ2-3; 7 nucleotides agree with TRBD2. Trimming at V came to 2 bases and at J to 1 base, leaving 0 bases not matched to a gene. CDR1 and CDR2 (germline): MRHNA, SNTAGT. The CDR3 extends over 14 amino acids. DNA of the CDR3: TGTGCCAGCAGTGACCGGGGGGGCACAGATACGCAGTATTTT. It encodes CASSDRGGTDTQYF.

A word on this clonotype: A much more abundant neighbour one base away suggests this may be a read error. CDR3 in amino acids: CASSPDSSEANVLTF. The CDR3 region has the DNA TGCGCCAGCAGCCCGGACAGCTCTGAGGCCAACGTCCTGACTTTC. The rearrangement links TRBV5-1 to TRBJ2-6; possible D gene TRBD1, 6 bases. The germline CDR1 and CDR2 sequences are SGHRS and YFSETQ. This CDR3 contains 15 residues.

A remark on this clonotype: The junction departs from the called germline gene at one end, perhaps through a read error. This chain connects TRBV6-1 to TRBJ2-1; D not certain. Germline-derived CDR1 and CDR2 are MNHNS and SASEGT. The CDR3 length is 14 residues. As DNA, the CDR3 is TGTGCAAGCAGTGAAGGAGTAGGTGTCCATGAGCACTTCTTC. It encodes CASSEGVGVHEHFF.

The chain recombines TRBV7-4 with TRBJ2-1; 7 nucleotides align to TRBD2. Trimming cost V 5 bases and J 4 bases; bases outside gene matches: 11. The CDR3 covers 16 residues. Germline CDR1 reads SGHVT; CDR2 reads SQSDAQ. The CDR3 DNA reads as TGTGCCAGCAGCGTACACTGGCGGGAGAGATACAATGAGCAGTTCTTC. It codes for CASSVHWRERYNEQFF.

In regard to this clonotype: Being one base from a much bigger clone, this may be a read error. This chain connects TRBV6-5 to TRBJ1-2; D not resolved. V lost 2 bases and J lost 4, with 14 bases in between. CDR3 length equals 15 residues. Germline CDR1 MNHEY, CDR2 SVGAGI. The chain's CDR3 is CASSYEATMFYGYTF. The CDR3 region has the DNA TGTGCCAGCAGTTACGAGGCGACGATGTTCTATGGCTACACCTTC.

The table lists this clonotype with a few counts. CDR3: CASSFGARGGHQPQHF. For the CDR3, the DNA is TGCGCCAGCAGCTTTGGGGCCAGGGGGGGTCATCAGCCCCAGCATTTT. The V and J genes are TRBV5-1 and TRBJ1-5, with 7 bases that match TRBD1. CDR1 is SGHRS, CDR2 YFSETQ, per germline. CDR3 size: 16 residues. Losses at the gene ends were 2 bases for V and 5 bases for J; bases not matched to a gene: 10.

V usage is TRBV11-3 and J usage is TRBJ1-2; D might be TRBD1 (5 bases). Trimming took off 9 bases at V and 11 bases at J, with 22 bases between the two ends. The CDR3 runs 13 residues. CDR1 SGHNT and CDR2 YENEEA come from the germline V gene. This CDR3 is CASCFSGGASYTF. The CDR3 nucleotides are TGTGCCAGTTGCTTTAGCGGGGGTGCGAGTTACACCTTC.

This clonotype has just a few counts. Since the CDR3 does not end with the conserved phenylalanine or tryptophan, this likely comes from a read error. The genes are TRBV29-1 and TRBJ2-7, with 11 nucleotides matching TRBD1. Germline-derived CDR1 and CDR2 are SQVTM and ANQGSEA. This CDR3 spans 13 amino acids. J lost 6 bases, V lost 4 bases, and 5 bases had no gene match. CDR3 sequence (DNA): TGCAGCGTTGGCCCGGGACAGGGGGTCGAGCAGTACTCC. This gives the protein CSVGPGQGVEQYS.

A few counts support this clonotype. A read error may be the cause here, since a much bigger clone is one base away. The CDR3 DNA sequence: TGTGCCAACAGTTTAATGAGGGGCTATGGCTACACCTTC. Protein: CANSLMRGYGYTF. J is TRBJ1-2 and V is TRBV28; D may be TRBD1 (5 bases). Looked up from germline, CDR1 is MDHEN and CDR2 is SYDVKM. The CDR3 totals 13 residues.

Remarks on this clonotype: Germline is not matched at one junction end, which may reflect a read error. V usage is TRBV6-1 and J usage is TRBJ2-3; D might be TRBD2 (7 bases). CDR1 is MNHNS and CDR2 is SASEGT in the germline V gene. This CDR3 contains 14 residues. In DNA form, the CDR3 reads TGTGCCAACAAGGGGGGGGCAGAAACAGATACGCATTATTTT. It codes for CANKGGAETDTHYF.

This clonotype was counted many times. The chain combines TRBV4-1 with TRBJ1-6, with 10 bases matching TRBD1. The ends lost 4 bases at V and 11 bases at J; junction bases unmatched: 5. This CDR3 comprises 14 residues. The germline V gene has CDR1 MGHRA and CDR2 YSYEKL. In DNA, the CDR3 is TGCGCCAGCAGCCCCGGACAGGGGGTTACACCCCTCCACTTT. As protein: CASSPGQGVTPLHF.

The chain combines TRBV28 with TRBJ2-5, with 11 bases identical to TRBD2. The ends lost 1 base at V and 5 bases at J; junction bases unmatched: 9. The CDR3 is 17 residues long. CDR1 and CDR2 from the germline V gene are MDHEN and SYDVKM. The CDR3 loop is CASSLFLTSGMGETQYF. The CDR3 DNA reads TGTGCCAGCAGTTTATTTTTGACTAGCGGGATGGGGGAGACCCAGTACTTC.

As to this clonotype: Because the CDR3 is missing its conserved closing phenylalanine or tryptophan, this is likely a read error. The chain links TRBV5-1 to TRBJ1-6; TRBD1 matches at 10 bases. V was pared by 4 bases and J by 10 bases, with 8 bases of the junction left unmatched. Germline V gene sequence: CDR1 SGHRS, CDR2 YFSETQ. The length of the CDR3 is 15 residues. The CDR3 nucleotides are TGCGCCAGCAGCATATGGGACAGGGGTAGATCACCCCTCCACTAT. It encodes CASSIWDRGRSPLHY.

The CDR3 region is CASSGQGYEQYF. For the CDR3, the DNA is TGTGCCAGCAGTGGACAGGGCTACGAGCAGTACTTC. The gene calls are TRBV25-1 and TRBJ2-7, with 7 bases identical to TRBD1. Looked up from germline, CDR1 is MGHDK and CDR2 is SYGVNS. Trimming took 4 bases from V and 3 from J; bases not matched to a gene: 0. The CDR3 is 12 amino acids.

The table lists this clonotype with many counts. The genes are TRBV20-1 and TRBJ2-1; D gene uncertain. From germline, CDR1 is DFQATT and CDR2 SNEGSKA (reference sequence). This CDR3 is 14 amino acids long. Trimming removed 0 bases from V and 3 bases from J, with 9 bases in between. CDR3: CSARDSQSYNEQFF. The CDR3 nucleotides are TGCAGTGCTAGAGACAGTCAGAGCTACAATGAGCAGTTCTTC.

On this clonotype: At one of its ends the junction is not consistent with the germline gene, which may arise from a read error. V gene TRBV24-1 combines with J gene TRBJ1-2, with 7 positions matching TRBD1. Germline V gives CDR1 KGHDR, CDR2 SFDVKD. CDR3 length equals 13 residues. CDR3 coding DNA: TGTGCCACCCGTGATGAAGACAGGGATAGCTACACCTTC. Protein product: CATRDEDRDSYTF.

As to this clonotype: Since a much larger clone is just one base distant, this may be a read error. The V and J genes are TRBV10-3 and TRBJ2-7; perhaps TRBD2 as D (5 bases). CDR1 and CDR2 from the germline V gene are ENHRY and SYGVKD. This CDR3 is 13 amino acids long. CDR3: CAISEPGNYERYF. As DNA, the CDR3 is TGTGCCATCAGTGAGCCGGGAAACTACGAGCGGTACTTC.

This clonotype was counted a single time. The CDR3 nucleotides are TGTGCCAGCAGCACTTCATACGGGGGTTACGAGCAGTACTTC. It is translated as CASSTSYGGYEQYF. J is TRBJ2-7 and V is TRBV11-2; the D gene is possibly TRBD2 (6 bases). This CDR3 has 14 residues. Germline CDR1 is SGHAT and CDR2 is FQNNGV. Trimming pared 5 bases from V and 4 bases from J, leaving 15 bases between.

On this clonotype itself: The junction and the germline gene differ at one end; a read error may be behind it. The V gene is TRBV6-1, the J gene TRBJ2-2; D might be TRBD1 or TRBD2, each matching 7 bases. Germline V gene data show CDR1 as MNHNS and CDR2 as SASEGT. The CDR3 has 15 amino acids. The CDR3 spells CTSLPRGGLSGELFF. The DNA for the CDR3 is TGTACCAGCCTCCCCAGGGGGGGGCTAAGTGGGGAGCTGTTTTTT.

This clonotype was seen a single time. The junction shows a germline mismatch at one end, possibly a read error. This chain links TRBV5-1 with TRBJ1-1; the match to TRBD1 covers 8 bases. Per germline, CDR1 SGHRS and CDR2 YFSETQ. The CDR3 extends over 18 amino acids. CDR3 amino acids: CTSSFTSGTGVMNTEAFF. In DNA, the CDR3 is TGCACCAGCAGCTTCACTTCCGGGACAGGTGTCATGAACACTGAAGCTTTCTTT.

In the case of this clonotype: A clone one base away is much larger, so this may be a read error. V gene TRBV20-1 combines with J gene TRBJ2-7; no reliable D call. CDR3 length: 11 amino acids. The germline gives CDR1 DFQATT, CDR2 SNEGSKA (reference sequence). CDR3 coding DNA: TGCAGTGCAAGGACGGTCTACGGGCAGTACTTC. This encodes CSARTVYGQYF.

With regard to this clonotype: The conserved phenylalanine or tryptophan is not found at the CDR3 terminus, so this likely reflects a read error. This sequence joins TRBV5-1 and TRBJ2-5; D gene uncertain. The CDR3 consists of 16 residues. Germline V CDR1 and CDR2: SGHRS, YFSETQ. CDR3 protein: CANSLARITTGETQYL. In nucleotides, the CDR3 is TGCGCCAACAGCTTGGCCCGAATTACAACCGGAGAGACCCAGTACCTC.